These 28 T cell receptor beta chains share one sample of origin, sequenced in a study of shared clonotypes between healthy human individuals (dated by TCRdb to about 2020). The library was obtained by the immunoSEQ multiplex PCR assay. The table comes from immuneACCESS by way of TCRdb, which keeps in-frame sequences with V and J called. Part of the clones is missing from these tables; in studies checked, under half for an unresolved V gene and the rest for unknown reasons. For this sample there are some 2,000,000 clones; 85% to 95% appear just once. Roughly 0.13% of the sample is taken by the ten largest. Sequencing was done on a sample of naive CD4+ T cells sorted from blood. In light of the paper, this sample's cell subset or site label describes: CD45RA+ positively selected. All receptors come from a man aged 18 to 29 in good health.

The gene calls are TRBV19 and TRBJ2-7, with 9 bases fitting TRBD1. The CDR3 totals 19 residues. J gave up 0 bases and V 3 bases, and 15 bases lay outside the gene matches. CDR1 is LNHDA, CDR2 SQIVND, per germline (reference sequence). The CDR3, as DNA: TGTGCCAGTAGTATTGGTTTCAGGGTCCGGACAGGGGACTCCTACGAGCAGTACTTC. Amino acids: CASSIGFRVRTGDSYEQYF.

The chain has TRBV6-5 and TRBJ2-2; D is perhaps TRBD2 (5 bases). CDR3 length: 16 residues. V was clipped by 4 bases and J by 0 bases, with 12 bases between them. Germline CDR1 MNHEY, CDR2 SVGAGI. The CDR3 region is CASSSPRGSNTGELFF. The CDR3 DNA sequence: TGTGCCAGCAGTTCCCCTCGGGGATCGAACACCGGGGAGCTGTTTTTT.

This chain links TRBV5-1 with TRBJ2-1; the match to TRBD2 covers 8 bases. From germline, CDR1 is SGHRS and CDR2 YFSETQ. The CDR3 loop spans 15 amino acids. V was clipped by 6 bases and J by 4 bases; unmatched bases: 9. DNA of the CDR3: TGCGCCAGCATCGACTTAGCGGGAACGTACAATGAGCAGTTCTTC. It encodes CASIDLAGTYNEQFF.

A remark on this clone: The sample has other DNA sequences that encode this CDR3 too. The CDR3 region has the DNA TGTGCCAGCAGCCGGGGGACGATACAAGAGACCCAGTACTTC. Translated, it gives CASSRGTIQETQYF. The chain couples TRBV5-4 to TRBJ2-5, with TRBD2 as a possible D gene (6 bases). CDR1 is SGHNT, CDR2 YYREEE, per germline (reference sequence). The CDR3 has 14 amino acids. V gave up 4 bases and J gave up 2 bases, with 12 bases separating them. The complete variable domain, with remaining parts taken from reference TRBV5-4 and TRBJ2-5, reads ETGVTQSPTHLIKTRGQQVTLRCSSQSGHNTVSWYQQALGQGPQFIFQYYREEENGRGNFPPRFSGLQFPNYSSELNVNALELDDSALYLCASSRGTIQETQYFGPGTRLLVL.

The V and J genes are TRBV9 and TRBJ2-7, with a weak D call TRBD1 (6 bases). V shed 4 bases and J shed 0 bases, with 20 bases lying between them. Per the germline V gene, CDR1 is SGDLS and CDR2 is YYNGEE. The CDR3 runs 17 residues. In DNA form, the CDR3 reads TGTGCCAGCAGCCCCAGGGGATCAGCGGATAGCTCCTACGAGCAGTACTTC. Its translation is CASSPRGSADSSYEQYF.

The genes are TRBV30 and TRBJ2-3; possible D gene TRBD2, 5 bases. The length of the CDR3 is 13 residues. V lost 7 bases and J 0 bases, leaving 11 bases between the germline ends. CDR1 and CDR2 from the germline V gene are GTSNPN and SVGIG (reference sequence). The DNA for the CDR3 is TGTGCCTCGGCAACGGGGAGCACAGATACGCAGTATTTT. Amino acids: CASATGSTDTQYF.

J is TRBJ2-2 and V is TRBV5-1; D might be TRBD1 or TRBD2, each matching 5 bases. With 2 bases removed from V and 4 bases from J, the gap between germline ends came to 12 bases. This CDR3 has 15 residues. Germline CDR1 is SGHRS and CDR2 is YFSETQ. CDR3 region: CASSFGTEGTGELFF. The CDR3 nucleotides are TGCGCCAGCAGCTTCGGGACGGAAGGCACCGGGGAGCTGTTTTTT.

The rearrangement uses TRBV6-1 and TRBJ1-2; possibly TRBD1 for D (6 bases). V lost 8 bases and J lost 0, with 10 bases in between. Germline values: CDR1 MNHNS, CDR2 SASEGT. The CDR3 is 13 residues long. CDR3 protein: CASSGGSNYGYTF. CDR3 DNA: TGTGCCAGCTCGGGGGGCTCTAACTATGGCTACACCTTC.

This clone occurred once. V and J are TRBV28 and TRBJ1-6, with 9 bases that match TRBD1. Unmatched junction bases numbered 4, after V lost 8 bases and J lost 5 bases. The CDR3 sequence is 14 residues long. Per the germline V gene, CDR1 is MDHEN and CDR2 is SYDVKM. CDR3 sequence (DNA): TGTGCCAGCGGTTGGACAGGGGATAATTCACCCCTCCACTTT. Translation gives CASGWTGDNSPLHF.

The gene calls are TRBV27 and TRBJ1-5; 10 positions match TRBD1. Germline trimming cut 6 bases from V and 3 bases from J; bases unmatched to any gene: 8. The V gene's germline CDR1 is MNHEY and CDR2 SMNVEV (reference sequence). This CDR3 contains 16 residues. CDR3 nucleotides: TGTGCCAGCAGCCCCCGGACAGGGGGATTCAATCAGCCCCAGCATTTT. Translation gives CASSPRTGGFNQPQHF.

The rearrangement joins TRBV6-5 to TRBJ2-7; no firm D call. In germline, CDR1 is MNHEY, CDR2 SVGAGI. Trimming cost V 2 bases and J 2 bases, with 13 bases left between them. CDR3 size: 15 residues. CDR3 protein: CASSYGPAATYEQYF. The CDR3 coding sequence is TGTGCCAGCAGTTACGGACCCGCCGCGACCTACGAGCAGTACTTC.

Details on this clone: A junction boundary mismatches the germline segment, possibly from a read error. CDR3 in amino acids: CASSLRRQRETQYF. The CDR3 nucleotides read TGTGCCAGCAGCTTGAGGCGGCAACGAGAGACCCAGTACTTC. The V call is TRBV5-1, the J call TRBJ2-5; D is undetermined. This CDR3 is 14 amino acids long. Germline V gene lookup returns CDR1 SGHRS and CDR2 YFSETQ.

The chain carries TRBV9 and TRBJ2-3; D possibly corresponds to TRBD2 (6 bases). With 4 bases removed from V and 6 bases from J, the gap between germline ends came to 18 bases. In germline, CDR1 is SGDLS, CDR2 YYNGEE. CDR3 size: 15 residues. The CDR3 DNA reads TGTGCCAGCAGCAGTCTCGGGAGTATCGTGGATACGCAGTATTTT. It yields the protein CASSSLGSIVDTQYF. Combining the CDR3 with reference TRBV9 and TRBJ2-3 gives the whole variable domain DSGVTQTPKHLITATGQRVTLRCSPRSGDLSVYWYQQSLDQGLQFLIQYYNGEERAKGNILERFSAQQFPDLHSELNLSSLELGDSALYFCASSSLGSIVDTQYFGPGTRLTVL.

The chain carries TRBV2 and TRBJ1-4; no clear D gene. This CDR3 has 12 amino acids. Germline-derived CDR1 and CDR2 are SNHLY and FYNNEI. The V gene lost 5 bases and the J gene lost 4 bases, with 5 bases spanning the gap. This chain's CDR3 is CASSPVNEKLFF. The CDR3 DNA reads TGTGCCAGCAGTCCCGTTAATGAAAAACTGTTTTTT.

With respect to this clone: Within the sample, other DNA sequences also encode this same CDR3. This CDR3 reads CASSPGTGNTGELFF. CDR3 DNA sequence: TGTGCCAGCTCACCCGGGACAGGGAACACCGGGGAGCTGTTTTTT. This chain uses TRBV18 with TRBJ2-2; 8 nucleotides align to TRBD1. The germline V gene encodes CDR1 KGHSH and CDR2 LQKENI. V shed 3 bases and J 1 base; nucleotides not matched to a gene: 1. The CDR3 loop spans 15 amino acids. The whole variable domain, remainder taken from reference TRBV18 and TRBJ2-2, is NAGVMQNPRHLVRRRGQEARLRCSPMKGHSHVYWYRQLPEEGLKFMVYLQKENIIDESGMPKERFSAEFPKEGPSILRIQQVVRGDSAAYFCASSPGTGNTGELFFGEGSRLTVL.

The rearrangement links TRBV2 to TRBJ1-6, with 8 bases aligning to TRBD1. Germline CDR1 reads SNHLY; CDR2 reads FYNNEI. The CDR3 runs to 13 residues. V was clipped by 9 bases and J by 6 bases; unmatched bases: 4. The CDR3 coding sequence is TGTGCCAGTAACAGGGGGACTAATTCACCCCTCCACTTT. Translation gives CASNRGTNSPLHF. Together with reference TRBV2 and TRBJ1-6, the CDR3 gives the full variable domain: EPEVTQTPSHQVTQMGQEVILRCVPISNHLYFYWYRQILGQKVEFLVSFYNNEISEKSEIFDDQFSVERPDGSNFTLKIRSTKLEDSAMYFCASNRGTNSPLHFGNGTRLTVT.

The rearrangement joins TRBV27 to TRBJ2-7; 12 bases align to TRBD1. Trimming removed 6 bases from V and 4 bases from J; junction bases left unmatched: 7. The CDR3 runs to 15 residues. In germline, CDR1 is MNHEY, CDR2 SMNVEV (reference sequence). CDR3 in amino acids: CASRGLGQGAYEQYF. For the CDR3, the DNA is TGTGCCAGCAGGGGATTGGGACAGGGGGCTTACGAGCAGTACTTC.

This clone appeared a single time. The chain is built from TRBV10-3 and TRBJ2-1, with 10 positions matching TRBD2. This CDR3 has 15 residues. Germline loops: CDR1 ENHRY, CDR2 SYGVKD. The junction had 9 bases not matched to a gene; V was cut back by 5 bases and J by 8 bases. The CDR3 DNA reads TGTGCCATCAGTCGACTAGCGGGTGATTCACATGAGCAGTTCTTC. This gives the protein CAISRLAGDSHEQFF.

The J gene is TRBJ2-2, the V gene TRBV5-5; D may be TRBD1 (6 bases). The V end lost 0 bases, the J end lost 0 bases, and 9 bases lay between the germline ends. Germline loops: CDR1 SGHKS, CDR2 YYEKEE (reference sequence). The CDR3 runs 16 residues. CDR3: CASSLGTVANTGELFF. The CDR3 DNA sequence: TGTGCCAGCAGCTTGGGGACAGTCGCGAACACCGGGGAGCTGTTTTTT.

The V call is TRBV6-5, the J call TRBJ2-3; 10 bases are a match to TRBD2. This CDR3 is built from 15 residues. Germline CDR1 is MNHEY and CDR2 is SVGAGI. The junction had 7 bases not matched to a gene; V was cut back by 6 bases and J by 4 bases. The CDR3 reads CASSPGLALADTQYF. In DNA, the CDR3 is TGTGCCAGCAGCCCGGGACTAGCGCTCGCAGATACGCAGTATTTT.

This clone was observed a single time. The gene calls are TRBV5-4 and TRBJ2-3, with a weak D call TRBD1 (6 bases). Germline V gene lookup returns CDR1 SGHNT and CDR2 YYREEE (reference sequence). The CDR3 is made up of 17 amino acids. Deletions cut 6 bases from V and 0 bases from J, with 20 bases between. Here the CDR3 DNA reads TGTGCCAGCACCGATGTGTTACAGGGAACTAGCACAGATACGCAGTATTTT. It codes for CASTDVLQGTSTDTQYF.

The V call is TRBV5-1, the J call TRBJ2-2; 12 positions agree with TRBD2. The length of the CDR3 is 19 residues. With V trimmed by 4 bases and J by 5 bases, 15 bases remained unmatched. Germline CDR1 and CDR2: SGHRS and YFSETQ. For the CDR3, the DNA is TGCGCCAGCAGCCCCAAGCCTAGCGGGGGGGCCGGTAGGACCGGGGAGCTGTTTTTT. Its protein product is CASSPKPSGGAGRTGELFF.

This rearrangement joins TRBV29-1 to TRBJ2-7; 8 positions agree with TRBD2. Trimming removed 5 bases from V and 2 bases from J; junction bases left unmatched: 5. There are 13 residues in the CDR3. In germline, CDR1 is SQVTM, CDR2 ANQGSEA. CDR3 sequence (DNA): TGCAGCGTTCGACTAGCGCTAACCTACGAGCAGTACTTC. As protein: CSVRLALTYEQYF.

The rearrangement joins TRBV5-1 to TRBJ2-3; possible D gene TRBD1, 6 bases. Per germline, CDR1 SGHRS and CDR2 YFSETQ. The CDR3 extends over 16 amino acids. The V end lost 4 bases, the J end lost 2 bases, and 17 bases lay between the germline ends. Here the CDR3 reads CASSPTGSPSTDTQYF. The CDR3, as DNA: TGCGCCAGCAGCCCCACAGGGAGCCCCTCCACAGATACGCAGTATTTT.

This clone has ten or more counts. Other DNA sequences within the sample encode an identical CDR3. The chain is built from TRBV7-9 and TRBJ1-6; TRBD1 matches at 8 bases. Germline CDR1 reads SEHNR; CDR2 reads FQNEAQ (reference sequence). The J segment lost 5 bases and the V segment lost 3 bases, leaving 9 bases of the junction unmatched. The CDR3 runs to 17 residues. The CDR3 loop is CASSLGATGDHNSPLHF. The CDR3 region has the DNA TGTGCCAGCAGCTTGGGAGCGACAGGGGACCATAATTCACCCCTCCACTTT.

V gene TRBV10-3 combines with J gene TRBJ1-1; 9 bases line up with TRBD1. The CDR3 runs to 14 residues. V lost 4 bases, J lost 6 bases, and 6 bases stayed unmatched. Germline V CDR1 and CDR2: ENHRY, SYGVKD. In DNA form, the CDR3 reads TGTGCCATCAGTGCTTGGGACAGGGTCCCTGAAGCTTTCTTT. Translation: CAISAWDRVPEAFF.

The chain couples TRBV5-1 to TRBJ1-4; D gene ambiguous. Looked up from germline, CDR1 is SGHRS and CDR2 is YFSETQ. There are 15 residues in the CDR3. Trimming removed 4 bases at V and 3 bases at J, with 13 bases between. CDR3 sequence reads: CASSPSGRSNEKLFF. The CDR3 DNA is TGCGCCAGCAGCCCTTCTGGACGGTCTAATGAAAAACTGTTTTTT.

J is TRBJ2-1 and V is TRBV6-5; 8 bases align to TRBD2. V shed 5 bases and J 8 bases; nucleotides not matched to a gene: 8. This CDR3 is 14 amino acids long. Per the germline V gene, CDR1 is MNHEY and CDR2 is SVGAGI. CDR3 sequence reads: CASSRGTSRDEQFF. The CDR3 bases are TGTGCCAGCAGTAGGGGGACTAGTCGGGATGAGCAGTTCTTC.